The next 26 T cell receptor beta chains were all read from a single sample in a study of T cell changes during pregnancy in multiple sclerosis. Profiling relied on immunoSEQ multiplex PCR, and the TCRdb table lists in-frame clones only, not all of them. The sample records approximately 90,000 clones, around 90% being singletons. Sample: peripheral blood, taken before pregnancy. These receptors were taken from a female donor with multiple sclerosis, enrolled in a pregnancy study.

CDR3 region: CASTTKGGTGELFF. The CDR3 bases are TGTGCCAGCACCACTAAAGGGGGCACCGGGGAGCTGTTTTTT. The chain joins TRBV6-1 to TRBJ2-2, with D tentatively TRBD1 (6 bases). CDR3 size: 14 residues. Germline lookup yields CDR1 MNHNS and CDR2 SASEGT. The V and J ends lost 7 bases and 4 bases respectively, with 13 bases between them.

This chain joins TRBV27 and TRBJ2-1, with a weak D call TRBD2 (6 bases). V was clipped by 6 bases and J by 10 bases, with 22 bases between them. Germline CDR1 and CDR2: MNHEY and SMNVEV (reference sequence). The CDR3 has 15 residues. CDR3 protein: CASRPSGGTAPEQFF. The CDR3 nucleotides read TGTGCCAGCAGGCCCTCGGGCGGGACGGCCCCCGAGCAGTTCTTC.

The chain employs TRBV9 and TRBJ2-7; TRBD2 might be the D (5 bases). V was trimmed by 0 bases and J by 1 base, leaving 8 bases between them. Germline CDR1 and CDR2: SGDLS and YYNGEE. This CDR3 region has 14 residues. CDR3 nucleotide sequence: TGTGCCAGCAGCGTAGCAGCGGAATCCTACGAGCAGTACTTC. This sequence encodes CASSVAAESYEQYF.

As DNA, the CDR3 is TGTGCCAGCAGTTCCGACAGGTCCTACGAGCAGTACTTC. Its protein product is CASSSDRSYEQYF. The rearrangement links TRBV7-9 to TRBJ2-7, with D possibly TRBD1 on 6 matching bases. The germline CDR1 and CDR2 sequences are SEHNR and FQNEAQ (reference sequence). V was cut by 6 bases and J by 1 base, with 10 bases left in between. The CDR3 sequence is 13 residues long.

V is TRBV7-3 and J is TRBJ2-2; tentatively, D is TRBD2 (6 bases). CDR3 size: 18 residues. CDR1 SGHTA and CDR2 FQGTGA come from the germline V gene. Trimming removed 5 bases at V and 2 bases at J, with 21 bases between. The chain's CDR3 is CASSRGLAAGLNTGELFF. CDR3 DNA: TGTGCCAGCAGCAGGGGACTTGCGGCAGGCTTAAACACCGGGGAGCTGTTTTTT.

Written as DNA, the CDR3 is TGTGCCAGCAGCCCCCGCGCGGCAGATACGCAGTATTTT. Its translation is CASSPRAADTQYF. V usage is TRBV11-3 and J usage is TRBJ2-3; D is unclear. Looked up from germline, CDR1 is SGHNT and CDR2 is YENEEA. Trimming cost V 5 bases and J 4 bases, with 10 bases left between them. The CDR3 has 13 residues. The whole variable domain, remainder taken from reference TRBV11-3 and TRBJ2-3, is EAGVVQSPRYKIIEKKQPVAFWCNPISGHNTLYWYLQNLGQGPELLIRYENEEAVDDSQLPKDRFSAERLKGVDSTLKIQPAELGDSAVYLCASSPRAADTQYFGPGTRLTVL.

As for this clone: This specimen includes other DNA sequences encoding the same CDR3. The genes are TRBV28 and TRBJ2-7; tentatively, D is TRBD1 (5 bases). This CDR3 has 14 residues. The V and J ends lost 5 bases and 1 base respectively, with 12 bases between them. Germline-derived CDR1 and CDR2 are MDHEN and SYDVKM. In DNA form, the CDR3 reads TGTGCCAGCAGTCCTTGGGGCAGGTCCTACGAGCAGTACTTC. The encoded protein is CASSPWGRSYEQYF.

In DNA, the CDR3 is TGTGCCAGCAGCCAAGCGGGAAGCTCTGGAAACACCATATATTTT. It codes for CASSQAGSSGNTIYF. The chain uses TRBV4-2 and TRBJ1-3; D uncertain. Trimming shortened V by 1 base and J by 0 bases, and 7 bases separated the two germline ends. This CDR3 is built from 15 residues. Germline V lookup: CDR1 LGHNA, CDR2 YNFKEQ.

J is TRBJ1-2 and V is TRBV10-2; D possibly corresponds to TRBD1 (5 bases). In germline, CDR1 is WSHSY, CDR2 SAAADI. V was clipped by 3 bases and J by 4 bases, with 15 bases between them. The CDR3 is 15 residues long. CDR3 DNA sequence: TGCGCCAGCAGTGACGACAGCCTCCTAGGCTATGGCTACACCTTC. Translating gives CASSDDSLLGYGYTF.

V is TRBV6-4 and J is TRBJ2-1; TRBD2 aligns across 10 bases. Germline V gene sequence: CDR1 MRHNA, CDR2 SNTAGT. The CDR3 covers 14 residues. V was clipped by 6 bases and J by 6 bases; unmatched bases: 5. The CDR3 is CASSGSGGSNEQFF. The CDR3 DNA is TGTGCCAGCAGCGGTAGCGGGGGGTCCAATGAGCAGTTCTTC.

The rearrangement links TRBV5-1 to TRBJ2-1, with 7 bases aligning to TRBD2. Germline values: CDR1 SGHRS, CDR2 YFSETQ. The CDR3 has 16 amino acids. V lost 4 bases and J lost 8; bases outside the gene matches: 15. In DNA, the CDR3 is TGCGCCAGCAGCCCCTTAGTATCCGGTCTAGCGGATGAGCAGTTCTTC. The encoded protein is CASSPLVSGLADEQFF.

This rearrangement joins TRBV9 to TRBJ2-3; 9 positions agree with TRBD2. The CDR3 spans 16 residues. Germline-derived CDR1 and CDR2 are SGDLS and YYNGEE. V was pared by 0 bases and J by 3 bases, with 5 bases of the junction left unmatched. The CDR3 here is CASSVVLAGGTDTQYF. The CDR3 DNA follows: TGTGCCAGCAGCGTAGTGCTTGCGGGGGGGACAGATACGCAGTATTTT.

This chain joins TRBV6-1 and TRBJ1-1, with D uncertain. The CDR3 consists of 13 residues. Looked up from germline, CDR1 is MNHNS and CDR2 is SASEGT. With 6 bases removed from V and 0 bases from J, the gap between germline ends came to 8 bases. CDR3 in DNA: TGTGCCAGCAGGCAGAAAATGAACACTGAAGCTTTCTTT. Translated, it gives CASRQKMNTEAFF.

Comment on this clone: At one of its ends the junction is not consistent with the germline gene, which may arise from a read error. The chain recombines TRBV6-1 with TRBJ1-2; 9 positions agree with TRBD1. From germline, CDR1 is MNHNS and CDR2 SASEGT. The CDR3 consists of 14 residues. The CDR3 reads CASREGQGIYGYTF. DNA of the CDR3: TGTGCCAGCAGAGAAGGACAGGGGATCTATGGCTACACCTTC.

The V and J genes are TRBV27 and TRBJ1-5; a weak D match, TRBD1 (5 bases). V was pared by 8 bases and J by 2 bases, with 13 bases between. CDR3 size: 14 residues. Looked up from germline, CDR1 is MNHEY and CDR2 is SMNVEV (reference sequence). The CDR3 region is CASSPQAGNQPQHF. The CDR3 nucleotides read TGTGCCAGCTCGCCACAGGCGGGCAATCAGCCCCAGCATTTT.

This sequence joins TRBV5-1 and TRBJ2-3; 9 nucleotides align to TRBD2. The length of the CDR3 is 15 residues. Germline V gene data show CDR1 as SGHRS and CDR2 as YFSETQ. V was pared by 1 base and J by 0 bases, with 0 bases of the junction left unmatched. CDR3 region: CASSLTSGSTDTQYF. The CDR3 bases are TGCGCCAGCAGCTTGACTAGCGGGAGCACAGATACGCAGTATTTT.

The chain employs TRBV29-1 and TRBJ2-7; 8 positions match TRBD2. Germline assignment: CDR1 SQVTM and CDR2 ANQGSEA. The J segment lost 5 bases and the V segment lost 6 bases, leaving 6 bases of the junction unmatched. This CDR3 region has 12 residues. CDR3 amino acids: CSVAGRGDEQYF. Written as DNA, the CDR3 is TGCAGCGTCGCCGGGCGGGGGGACGAGCAGTACTTC.

This chain connects TRBV6-4 to TRBJ1-5; TRBD1 agrees at 10 bases. Trimming at V came to 0 bases and at J to 6 bases, leaving 2 bases not matched to a gene. CDR3 length equals 15 residues. CDR1 and CDR2 (germline): MRHNA, SNTAGT. CDR3 in DNA: TGTGCCAGCAGTGACTCGGGACAGGGGTTTCAGCCCCAGCATTTT. This encodes CASSDSGQGFQPQHF.

The chain recombines TRBV19 with TRBJ2-6; D is possibly TRBD1 (6 bases). V lost 3 bases, J lost 7 bases, and 13 bases lay in between. Germline V CDR1 and CDR2: LNHDA, SQIVND (reference sequence). The CDR3 totals 15 residues. Here the CDR3 reads CASSIFLQGANVLTF. The CDR3 DNA follows: TGTGCCAGTAGTATCTTTTTACAGGGAGCCAACGTCCTGACTTTC.

Only a few counts were recorded for this clone. V is TRBV7-6 and J is TRBJ2-1; a weak D match, TRBD2 (6 bases). Germline values: CDR1 SGHVS, CDR2 FNYEAQ. The CDR3 has 16 amino acids. The V gene lost 2 bases and the J gene lost 6 bases, with 17 bases spanning the gap. CDR3 residues: CASSLFGHQGGNEQFF. The CDR3 bases are TGTGCCAGCAGCTTATTTGGACACCAGGGAGGCAATGAGCAGTTCTTC.

This clone was seen a single time. This chain uses TRBV6-1 with TRBJ2-1; 7 positions agree with TRBD1. Germline CDR1 is MNHNS and CDR2 is SASEGT. The V and J ends lost 6 bases and 4 bases, in that order; junction bases with no gene match: 6. The CDR3 totals 14 residues. As DNA, the CDR3 is TGTGCCAGCAGCCTCAGACAGGGTTACAATGAGCAGTTCTTC. Its protein product is CASSLRQGYNEQFF.

The V call is TRBV7-3, the J call TRBJ2-6; possibly TRBD1 for D (5 bases). Germline CDR1 is SGHTA and CDR2 is FQGTGA. The CDR3 has 18 residues. V lost 1 base, J lost 1 base, and 14 bases lay in between. DNA of the CDR3: TGTGCCAGCAGCTTAAGGGCAGGGTCACAATCTGGGGCCAACGTCCTGACTTTC. It yields the protein CASSLRAGSQSGANVLTF.

The chain has TRBV5-1 and TRBJ2-1; 9 bases line up with TRBD2. The CDR3 covers 14 residues. V shed 4 bases and J 5 bases; nucleotides not matched to a gene: 4. Looked up from germline, CDR1 is SGHRS and CDR2 is YFSETQ. The CDR3 region is CASSVTSGHNEQFF. The CDR3 DNA is TGCGCCAGCAGCGTGACTAGCGGTCACAATGAGCAGTTCTTC.

The chain employs TRBV7-9 and TRBJ2-3; TRBD2 aligns across 11 bases. The length of the CDR3 is 17 residues. With 6 bases clipped from V and 0 bases from J, the junction kept 8 bases outside the gene matches. Germline V gene data show CDR1 as SEHNR and CDR2 as FQNEAQ (reference sequence). The CDR3 sequence: CASSYTWTSGSTDTQYF. CDR3 nucleotide sequence: TGTGCCAGCAGTTACACCTGGACTAGCGGGAGCACAGATACGCAGTATTTT.

The rearrangement uses TRBV14 and TRBJ2-1; 7 bases align to TRBD2. The V gene's germline CDR1 is SGHDN and CDR2 FVKESK. Trimming at V came to 1 base and at J to 3 bases, leaving 0 bases not matched to a gene. The CDR3 extends over 14 amino acids. The CDR3 DNA is TGTGCCAGCAGCCAAGCGGGAGGCTACAATGAGCAGTTCTTC. It codes for CASSQAGGYNEQFF.

CDR3 DNA sequence: TGTGCCAGCAGCGTAGCTACGGGACAAGGTCCCTACGAGCAGTACTTC. This translates into CASSVATGQGPYEQYF. The chain combines TRBV9 with TRBJ2-7; weak D call: TRBD1 (6 bases). The germline V gene encodes CDR1 SGDLS and CDR2 YYNGEE. V lost 0 bases and J 2 bases, leaving 15 bases between the germline ends. CDR3 length: 16 residues.